This T cell receptor beta chain is drawn from a study of T cells in Graves' hyperthyroidism and ophthalmopathy. About the study: Before treatment of any kind, peripheral blood was taken at initial diagnosis.

Subjects aged 18 to 65 presented with newly diagnosed hyperthyroidism of less than 2 months' duration. Any symptoms of ophthalmopathy came after the first hyperthyroidism diagnosis, from which the blood sample dates. The authors obtained PBMCs from about 9 ml of fresh peripheral blood. There were TCR beta CDR3 regions amplified from RNA transcripts. Using the HTBI primer set, a first-round RT-PCR was run on the TCR CDR3. TCRdb used MiXCR to reprocess the multiplex PCR reads, holding one entry per CDR3 protein. The table has 650,000 to 850,000 distinct CDR3 sequences, roughly 20% seen once; the top ten hold 16%. The germline V gene has CDR1 LGHDT and CDR2 YNNKEL (reference sequence). V dropped 1 base and J dropped 1 base, with 14 bases sitting between them. The CDR3 loop spans 16 amino acids.

The V call is TRBV3-1, the J call TRBJ2-7; D assignment may be TRBD1 or TRBD2 (5 bases each). This clonotype originated in a woman aged 50 to 60 with Graves' hyperthyroidism that later progressed to Graves' ophthalmopathy. The material sequenced was blood. CDR3 in DNA: TGTGCCAGCAGCCAAGGCCCCGGGGCAGGGTCCTACGAGCAGTACTTC. Protein: CASSQGPGAGSYEQYF.